Presented here are 6 T cell receptor beta chains from one specimen sequenced in a study of T cell responses to AZD1222 COVID-19 vaccine. Profiling relied on immunoSEQ multiplex PCR, and the TCRdb table lists in-frame clones only, not all of them. The data contain some 150,000 clones, about 91% of them singletons. The specimen comprised peripheral blood, sampled on day 0 of MenACWY control vaccination. These TCRs come from an adult in good health.

V usage is TRBV7-3 and J usage is TRBJ1-2, with 10 positions matching TRBD1. This CDR3 is 18 amino acids long. V shed 5 bases, J shed 3 bases, and the junction held 15 bases outside the gene matches. CDR1 is SGHTA and CDR2 is FQGTGA in the germline V gene. The CDR3 sequence is CASSALPVTGGADYGYTF. CDR3 nucleotides: TGTGCCAGCAGCGCCTTGCCGGTGACAGGGGGCGCGGACTATGGCTACACCTTC.

The chain is built from TRBV27 and TRBJ1-5; D perhaps matches TRBD1 (6 bases). Trimming left V 6 bases short and J 5 bases short, with 11 bases between. This CDR3 is built from 13 residues. Germline V gene lookup returns CDR1 MNHEY and CDR2 SMNVEV (reference sequence). CDR3: CASRGTHYQPQHF. The CDR3 DNA reads as TGTGCCAGCAGAGGGACACATTATCAGCCCCAGCATTTT.

This chain joins TRBV5-1 and TRBJ2-3; tentative D call: TRBD2 (5 bases). V was shortened by 0 bases and J by 5 bases, with 7 bases between the two germline ends. The CDR3 runs 13 residues. The germline V gene encodes CDR1 SGHRS and CDR2 YFSETQ. DNA of the CDR3: TGCGCCAGCAGCTTGGTAGAGGGAGATACGCAGTATTTT. Its protein product is CASSLVEGDTQYF.

J is TRBJ2-7 and V is TRBV29-1; tentatively, D is TRBD1 (5 bases). The germline V gene has CDR1 SQVTM and CDR2 ANQGSEA. This CDR3 has 13 residues. V lost 5 bases and J 6 bases, leaving 17 bases between the germline ends. Here the CDR3 DNA reads TGCAGCGTTACAGGTAAAACGCCCGCCGAGCAGTACTTC. It encodes CSVTGKTPAEQYF.

J is TRBJ2-7 and V is TRBV5-4; D remains unclear. V was trimmed by 0 bases and J by 2 bases, leaving 9 bases between them. The germline gives CDR1 SGHNT, CDR2 YYREEE (reference sequence). The CDR3 contains 14 residues. The CDR3 DNA is TGTGCCAGCAGCTTGGCTCACACCGCCTACGAGCAGTACTTC. Translated: CASSLAHTAYEQYF.

The CDR3 here is CASSLVANYGYTF. In DNA form, the CDR3 reads TGTGCCAGCAGCCTCGTTGCTAACTATGGCTACACCTTC. The chain links TRBV6-2 or TRBV6-3 to TRBJ1-2; no reliable D call. The germline V gene has CDR1 MNHEY and CDR2 SVGEGT. The CDR3 totals 13 residues. The ends were cut back, 6 bases at V and 0 bases at J, with 8 bases in the middle.